Detailed here is one TCR beta chain. Its antigen is undetermined. The authors distributed each subset's genomic DNA evenly over several immunoSEQ plates. Measured with immunoSEQ multiplex PCR; TCRdb has only the in-frame clones, and not every one. Seen here are roughly 1.5 million clones, around 98% observed once, and the top ten hold around 0.47%. This sample stems from a study of shared clonotypes between healthy human individuals. Study results and limitations: Richness estimates generally favored naive over memory subsets.

Donors included only healthy HIV-negative adults lacking recent acute infections or vaccinations. V shed 6 bases, J shed 5 bases, and the junction held 2 bases outside the gene matches. The CDR3 consists of 13 residues. Germline assignment: CDR1 MNHNY and CDR2 SVGAGI (reference sequence). The receptor was derived from a man aged 30 to 45 in good health. The sequenced sample was naive CD4+ T cells sorted from blood. Subset defined: CD45RA+ positively selected. This chain links TRBV6-6 with TRBJ2-3, with TRBD1 identical over 10 bases. CDR3 DNA sequence: TGTGCCAGCAGCGGACAGGGGGGAGATACGCAGTATTTT. The encoded protein is CASSGQGGDTQYF.